This T cell receptor beta chain was profiled in a study of blood T cell repertoires in COVID-19. Turning to the study itself: Acute and convalescent COVID-19 samples came from the United States, Italy and Spain. T cells, B-cell-depleted T cells, or PBMCs provided the cDNA or gDNA that served as material.

CDR1 is SGHRS, CDR2 YFSETQ, per germline. The CDR3 consists of 17 residues. V was trimmed by 0 bases and J by 4 bases, leaving 19 bases between them. In the original workflow: Counts of nucleated cells, estimated from reference gene primer amplification, were obtained. The method was immunoSEQ multiplex PCR; TCRdb's version includes in-frame clones alone and lacks a portion of them. The V and J calls and clone size come from that table; D and trimming were worked out from the DNA. The sample records 200,000 to 300,000 clones, about 87% being singletons. The gene calls are TRBV5-1 and TRBJ1-2; D possibly corresponds to TRBD1 (5 bases). The source is a woman between 35 and 50 years old with acute or convalescent COVID-19. Sequencing was carried out using peripheral blood. DNA of the CDR3: TGCGCCAGCAGCTTGGTGGTGGGGAACCCGGGGGGCTATGGCTACACCTTC. It yields the protein CASSLVVGNPGGYGYTF. The whole variable domain, filled in from reference TRBV5-1 and TRBJ1-2, reads KAGVTQTPRYLIKTRGQQVTLSCSPISGHRSVSWYQQTPGQGLQFLFEYFSETQRNKGNFPGRFSGRQFSNSRSEMNVSTLELGDSALYLCASSLVVGNPGGYGYTFGSGTRLTVV.